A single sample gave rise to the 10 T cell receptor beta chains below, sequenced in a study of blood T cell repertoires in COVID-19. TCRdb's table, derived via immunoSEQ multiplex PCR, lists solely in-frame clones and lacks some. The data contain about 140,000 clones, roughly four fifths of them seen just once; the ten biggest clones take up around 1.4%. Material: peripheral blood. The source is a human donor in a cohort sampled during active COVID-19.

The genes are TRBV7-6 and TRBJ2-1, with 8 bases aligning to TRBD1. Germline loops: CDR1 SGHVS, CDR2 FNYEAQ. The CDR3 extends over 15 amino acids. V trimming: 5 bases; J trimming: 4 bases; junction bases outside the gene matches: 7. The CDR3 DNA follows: TGTGCCAGCAGCCAAGCAGGGGGCTCTTACAATGAGCAGTTCTTC. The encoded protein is CASSQAGGSYNEQFF.

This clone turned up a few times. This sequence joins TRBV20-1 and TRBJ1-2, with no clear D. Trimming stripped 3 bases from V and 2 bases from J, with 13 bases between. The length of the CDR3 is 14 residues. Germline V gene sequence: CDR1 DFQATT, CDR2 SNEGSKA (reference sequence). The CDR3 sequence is CSASIGIGNYGYTF. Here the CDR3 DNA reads TGCAGTGCTAGTATAGGCATCGGGAACTATGGCTACACCTTC.

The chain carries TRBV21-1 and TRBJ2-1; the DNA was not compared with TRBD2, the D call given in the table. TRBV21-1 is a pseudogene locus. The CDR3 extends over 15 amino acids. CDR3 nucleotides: TGTGCCACCTCCGGGACTAGGTCGGGCTACAATGAGCAGTTCTTC. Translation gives CATSGTRSGYNEQFF.

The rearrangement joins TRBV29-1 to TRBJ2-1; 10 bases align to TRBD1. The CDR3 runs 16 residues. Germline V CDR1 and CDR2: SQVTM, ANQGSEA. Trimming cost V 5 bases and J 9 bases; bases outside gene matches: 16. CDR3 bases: TGCAGCGTTACGGGCGTTGGGACAGGGGCCCGGGGTGAGCAGTTCTTC. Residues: CSVTGVGTGARGEQFF.

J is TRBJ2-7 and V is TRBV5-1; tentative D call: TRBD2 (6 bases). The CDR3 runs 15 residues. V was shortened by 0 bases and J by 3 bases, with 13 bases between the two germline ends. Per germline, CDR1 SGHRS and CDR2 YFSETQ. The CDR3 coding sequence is TGCGCCAGCAGCTTGGACGGGACTGGGTACTACGAGCAGTACTTC. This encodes CASSLDGTGYYEQYF.

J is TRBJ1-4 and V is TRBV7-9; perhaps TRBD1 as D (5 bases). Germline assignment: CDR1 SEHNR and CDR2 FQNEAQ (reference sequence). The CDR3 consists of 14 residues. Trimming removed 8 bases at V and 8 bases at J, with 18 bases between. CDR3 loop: CASGGGRLREKLFF. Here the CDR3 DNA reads TGTGCCAGCGGGGGGGGACGTCTCCGGGAAAAACTGTTTTTT.

The CDR3 is CASSALGLPNNEQFF. CDR3 in DNA: TGTGCCAGTAGTGCCCTGGGACTTCCGAACAATGAGCAGTTCTTC. The chain uses TRBV19 and TRBJ2-1, with D tentatively TRBD2 (6 bases). Germline loops: CDR1 LNHDA, CDR2 SQIVND (reference sequence). Between the trimmed V and J ends, which lost 5 bases and 5 bases, there was a span of 16 bases. The length of the CDR3 is 15 residues. The full variable domain, rest sourced from reference TRBV19 and TRBJ2-1, is DGGITQSPKYLFRKEGQNVTLSCEQNLNHDAMYWYRQDPGQGLRLIYYSQIVNDFQKGDIAEGYSVSREKKESFPLTVTSAQKNPTAFYLCASSALGLPNNEQFFGPGTRLTVL.

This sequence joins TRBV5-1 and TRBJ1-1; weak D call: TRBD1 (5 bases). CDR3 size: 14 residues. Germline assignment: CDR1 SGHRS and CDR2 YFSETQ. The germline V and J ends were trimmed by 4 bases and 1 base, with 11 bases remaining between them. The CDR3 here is CASSLQVRNTEAFF. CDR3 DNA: TGCGCCAGCAGCCTACAGGTGCGGAACACTGAAGCTTTCTTT.

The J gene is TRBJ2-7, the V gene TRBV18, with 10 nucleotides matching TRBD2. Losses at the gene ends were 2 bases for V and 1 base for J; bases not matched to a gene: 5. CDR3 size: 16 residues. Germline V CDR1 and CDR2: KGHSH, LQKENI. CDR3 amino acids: CASSPTGAGGSYEQYF. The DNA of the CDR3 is TGTGCCAGCTCACCAACCGGAGCGGGAGGGTCCTACGAGCAGTACTTC.

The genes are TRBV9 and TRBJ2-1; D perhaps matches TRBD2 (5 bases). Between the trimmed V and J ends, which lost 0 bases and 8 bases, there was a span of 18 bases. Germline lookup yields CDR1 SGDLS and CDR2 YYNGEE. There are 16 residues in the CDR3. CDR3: CASSVAAGPGRDEQFF. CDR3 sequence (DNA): TGTGCCAGCAGCGTAGCCGCGGGCCCCGGGCGCGATGAGCAGTTCTTC.